This entry is about one T cell receptor (beta chain). This sample is part of a study of control samples from healthy donors and cancer patients. TCRdb's table, derived via immunoSEQ multiplex PCR, lists solely in-frame clones and lacks some. The sample lists about 49,000 clones; about 86% were seen once. V shed 3 bases and J shed 1 base, with 4 bases lying between them. The CDR3 extends over 12 amino acids. The germline CDR1 and CDR2 sequences are KGHSH and LQKENI. The chain joins TRBV18 to TRBJ2-7; no clear D gene. The clonotype was recovered from a woman aged 50 to 60 with lung cancer. The sequenced material came from PBMCs. In DNA, the CDR3 is TGTGCCAGCTCACCTTCGTCCTACGAGCAGTACTTC. This encodes CASSPSSYEQYF.